This T cell receptor beta chain was obtained from a study of cytomegalovirus exposure and HLA in healthy donors. About the study: The early release's HLA-typed donors yielded roughly 85 million unique TCRs.

60 Vbeta and 13 Jbeta primers were used in PCR. Clones were read by immunoSEQ multiplex PCR, and TCRdb kept only the in-frame ones, dropping some. The sample lists 150,000 to 190,000 clones; approximately 77% were seen once. The germline V gene has CDR1 MNHEY and CDR2 SVGAGI. The CDR3 has 15 residues. V lost 6 bases to trimming and J lost 7 bases; unmatched junction nucleotides: 8. Only a few counts were recorded for this clone. The sequencing input was PBMCs. This receptor was identified in a man aged 18 to 29 in good health and CMV-seronegative. V usage is TRBV6-5 and J usage is TRBJ1-6; TRBD1 matches 8 bases. The chain's CDR3 is CASSTGQGRNSPLHF. CDR3 DNA: TGTGCCAGCAGCACCGGACAGGGAAGGAATTCACCCCTCCACTTT.